A single sample gave rise to the 27 T cell receptor beta chains below, sequenced in a study of early T cells in non-severe SARS-CoV-2 infection. One entry per CDR3 protein, called by TCRdb with MiXCR from the 5' RACE reads. Among tens of thousands of distinct CDR3 sequences, about an eighth were seen once, and the ten largest hold around 1.3%. Specimen: whole blood. Every receptor here comes from an adult who was a healthcare worker with PCR-confirmed SARS-CoV-2 infection or an uninfected control (not recorded which).

This clonotype was picked up many times. The chain employs TRBV7-2 and TRBJ2-7, with TRBD2 identical over 12 bases. The CDR3 loop spans 14 amino acids. The ends lost 11 bases at V and 4 bases at J; junction bases unmatched: 9. Germline-derived CDR1 and CDR2 are SGHTA and FQGNSA. CDR3 DNA sequence: TGTGCCGTAGCTTTGACTAGCGGGAGTTACGAGCAGTACTTC. Protein sequence: CAVALTSGSYEQYF.

V and J are TRBV5-1 and TRBJ2-2; 9 bases map to TRBD2. The ends lost 4 bases at V and 4 bases at J; junction bases unmatched: 2. The CDR3 covers 14 residues. CDR1 and CDR2 from the germline V gene are SGHRS and YFSETQ. CDR3 bases: TGCGCCAGCAGCGCGGGGGGGAGCACCGGGGAGCTGTTTTTT. This gives the protein CASSAGGSTGELFF. The full variable domain, with the rest looked up from reference TRBV5-1 and TRBJ2-2, is KAGVTQTPRYLIKTRGQQVTLSCSPISGHRSVSWYQQTPGQGLQFLFEYFSETQRNKGNFPGRFSGRQFSNSRSEMNVSTLELGDSALYLCASSAGGSTGELFFGEGSRLTVL.

This clonotype was observed many times. The chain combines TRBV30 with TRBJ1-5; D possibly corresponds to TRBD1 (5 bases). Germline assignment: CDR1 GTSNPN and CDR2 SVGIG (reference sequence). With 8 bases removed from V and 4 bases from J, the gap between germline ends came to 18 bases. The CDR3 has 14 amino acids. In DNA, the CDR3 is TGTGCCGGGGGTAGTGGCGGCCAAAATCAGCCCCAGCATTTT. This codes for CAGGSGGQNQPQHF.

In its sample, this clonotype was seen many times. The chain uses TRBV18 and TRBJ2-5; no firm D call. V was pared by 5 bases and J by 0 bases, with 7 bases between. This CDR3 is 13 amino acids long. Germline V gene sequence: CDR1 KGHSH, CDR2 LQKENI. CDR3 residues: CASSSSYQETQYF. Here the CDR3 DNA reads TGTGCCAGCTCATCGTCGTACCAAGAGACCCAGTACTTC.

At least ten counts were recorded for this clonotype. The V gene is TRBV28, the J gene TRBJ2-5; 7 bases are shared with TRBD1. The V segment lost 6 bases and the J segment 5 bases; nucleotides outside the gene matches: 9. The CDR3 covers 14 residues. Germline assignment: CDR1 MDHEN and CDR2 SYDVKM. The CDR3 loop reads CASSSTGSSETQYF. In nucleotides, the CDR3 is TGTGCCAGCAGCTCGACAGGGTCGAGTGAGACCCAGTACTTC.

Ten or more counts support this clonotype. V and J are TRBV11-2 and TRBJ2-2, with 9 nucleotides matching TRBD2. Germline V gene data show CDR1 as SGHAT and CDR2 as FQNNGV. The V segment lost 4 bases and the J segment 6 bases; nucleotides outside the gene matches: 12. The CDR3 consists of 17 residues. This CDR3 reads CASSSALLTSGSGELFF. CDR3 in DNA: TGTGCCAGCAGCTCCGCCCTCCTGACTAGCGGTTCCGGGGAGCTGTTTTTT.

This clonotype was seen many times. CDR3 sequence (DNA): TGTGCCAGCAGCGCCGGAAACACCATATATTTT. Amino acids: CASSAGNTIYF. The chain is built from TRBV7-2 and TRBJ1-3; D is uncertain. V was trimmed by 5 bases and J by 4 bases, leaving 3 bases between them. The CDR3 runs to 11 residues. The germline V gene has CDR1 SGHTA and CDR2 FQGNSA.

This clonotype has a count of ten or more. The genes are TRBV30 and TRBJ2-1, with D tentatively TRBD1 (7 bases). The CDR3 extends over 17 amino acids. Germline V CDR1 and CDR2: GTSNPN, SVGIG (reference sequence). Trimming took off 5 bases at V and 9 bases at J, with 29 bases between the two ends. CDR3 nucleotides: TGTGCCTGGTCTCGGGACAGCCGACACTTGGGGGGTGGTGAGCAGTTCTTC. Encoded protein: CAWSRDSRHLGGGEQFF.

The chain has TRBV6-1 and TRBJ2-7; D call uncertain. This CDR3 spans 15 amino acids. The V gene lost 1 base and the J gene lost 2 bases, with 12 bases spanning the gap. Germline CDR1 is MNHNS and CDR2 is SASEGT. CDR3 bases: TGTGCCAGCAGTGAAGGGCCGAGTGTAGCCTACGAGCAGTACTTC. Amino acid sequence: CASSEGPSVAYEQYF.

The sample holds a few counts of this clonotype. The genes are TRBV20-1 and TRBJ1-5, with D uncertain. The CDR3 loop spans 14 amino acids. V lost 1 base, J lost 6 bases, and 13 bases lay in between. CDR1 DFQATT and CDR2 SNEGSKA come from the germline V gene (reference sequence). CDR3 nucleotides: TGCAGTGCTAGAGCGACAAACCAACTTCAGCCCCAGCATTTT. Translation: CSARATNQLQPQHF.

This sequence joins TRBV21-1 and TRBJ2-7; the table's TRBD1 call for D was not verified on the DNA. TRBV21-1 is a pseudogene. The CDR3 is made up of 11 amino acids. CDR3 DNA: TGTGCCAGCAGGCACGGGGGCGAGCAGTACTTC. Amino acids: CASRHGGEQYF.

The chain recombines TRBV11-2 with TRBJ1-1; D might be TRBD1 (6 bases). V lost 1 base and J 5 bases, leaving 11 bases between the germline ends. The CDR3 totals 14 residues. Germline V gene lookup returns CDR1 SGHAT and CDR2 FQNNGV. CDR3 loop: CASSLVGGQTEAFF. The CDR3 DNA is TGTGCCAGCAGCTTAGTGGGGGGGCAGACTGAAGCTTTCTTT.

At least ten counts were recorded for this clonotype. The genes are TRBV3-1 and TRBJ1-4; D is ambiguous. Germline assignment: CDR1 LGHDT and CDR2 YNNKEL (reference sequence). V lost 1 base, J lost 8 bases, and 20 bases lay in between. This CDR3 comprises 17 residues. This CDR3 is CASSQGLGGHNGEKLFF. Here the CDR3 DNA reads TGTGCCAGCAGCCAAGGTCTGGGAGGCCATAACGGGGAAAAACTGTTTTTT.

In its sample, this clonotype ranks as medium-sized (0.01 to 0.1%). This chain links TRBV28 with TRBJ2-1; the match to TRBD2 covers 11 bases. Losses at the gene ends were 5 bases for V and 7 bases for J; bases not matched to a gene: 7. The CDR3 covers 15 residues. The germline V gene encodes CDR1 MDHEN and CDR2 SYDVKM. This CDR3 reads CASSTLAGGLNEQFF. DNA for the CDR3: TGTGCCAGCAGTACCCTAGCGGGAGGCCTTAATGAGCAGTTCTTC. The full variable domain, rest sourced from reference TRBV28 and TRBJ2-1, is DVKVTQSSRYLVKRTGEKVFLECVQDMDHENMFWYRQDPGLGLRLIYFSYDVKMKEKGDIPEGYSVSREKKERFSLILESASTNQTSMYLCASSTLAGGLNEQFFGPGTRLTVL.

This clonotype was picked up a small number of times. The chain carries TRBV28 and TRBJ1-2; unclear D gene. Germline V gene data show CDR1 as MDHEN and CDR2 as SYDVKM. The CDR3 loop spans 13 amino acids. V was clipped by 8 bases and J by 4 bases, with 14 bases between them. CDR3 sequence reads: CASSPRTVYGYTF. The CDR3 DNA follows: TGTGCCAGCTCCCCGAGGACCGTCTATGGCTACACCTTC.

About this clonotype itself: It may be a read error: a sequence one base away is much more abundant. The chain couples TRBV29-1 to TRBJ1-1; D gene uncertain. Trimming took off 6 bases at V and 7 bases at J, with 15 bases between the two ends. The CDR3 is 12 residues long. Germline CDR1 reads SQVTM; CDR2 reads ANQGSEA. This chain's CDR3 is CSVSAADLEAFF. CDR3 coding DNA: TGCAGCGTCTCTGCGGCGGACCTTGAAGCTTTCTTT.

This clonotype has a count of ten or more. The chain is built from TRBV12-3 or TRBV12-4 and TRBJ2-7, with D uncertain. This CDR3 is 13 amino acids long. Trimming stripped 3 bases from V and 4 bases from J, with 10 bases between. The CDR3 is CASSFDSEYEQYF. The DNA for the CDR3 is TGTGCCAGCAGTTTCGACTCCGAGTACGAGCAGTACTTC.

The sample holds many counts of this clonotype. The chain uses TRBV28 and TRBJ1-2, with 8 positions matching TRBD1. V lost 5 bases to trimming and J lost 2 bases; unmatched junction nucleotides: 7. This CDR3 is 15 amino acids long. Germline CDR1 is MDHEN and CDR2 is SYDVKM. As DNA, the CDR3 is TGTGCCAGCAGTCTTTCAGGGGGCTGGAACTATGGCTACACCTTC. Translating it yields CASSLSGGWNYGYTF.

V and J are TRBV29-1 and TRBJ2-7; tentative D call: TRBD2 (5 bases). Trimming removed 6 bases at V and 2 bases at J, with 14 bases between. Germline lookup yields CDR1 SQVTM and CDR2 ANQGSEA. CDR3 length: 13 residues. The DNA for the CDR3 is TGCAGCGTGCGGGCGGGCCACACCTACGAGCAGTACTTC. Translated: CSVRAGHTYEQYF.

The table lists this clonotype with many counts. The chain employs TRBV7-2 and TRBJ1-1; D unresolved. The CDR3 spans 13 residues. Germline V gene data show CDR1 as SGHTA and CDR2 as FQGNSA. Between the trimmed V and J ends, which lost 2 bases and 0 bases, there was a span of 4 bases. CDR3 DNA: TGTGCCAGCAGCTTAATCCTGAACACTGAAGCTTTCTTT. Amino acid sequence: CASSLILNTEAFF.

This clonotype was seen many times. The genes are TRBV2 and TRBJ1-5; D not resolved. CDR3 length equals 12 residues. With 4 bases removed from V and 4 bases from J, the gap between germline ends came to 5 bases. The V gene's germline CDR1 is SNHLY and CDR2 FYNNEI. The CDR3 DNA follows: TGTGCCAGCAGTGCAGAGAATCAGCCCCAGCATTTT. This translates into CASSAENQPQHF.

Ten or more counts support this clonotype. The chain recombines TRBV4-3 with TRBJ1-6, with 7 bases matching TRBD1. There are 15 residues in the CDR3. Germline lookup yields CDR1 LGHNA and CDR2 YSLEER. J gave up 9 bases and V 0 bases, and 5 bases lay outside the gene matches. The CDR3 reads CASSQETGAISPLHF. The CDR3 DNA reads TGCGCCAGCAGCCAAGAAACAGGGGCGATTTCACCCCTCCACTTT.

The genes are TRBV20-1 and TRBJ2-5, with 8 bases matching TRBD2. Per germline, CDR1 DFQATT and CDR2 SNEGSKA (reference sequence). This CDR3 is built from 17 residues. V was pared by 0 bases and J by 2 bases, with 11 bases of the junction left unmatched. The CDR3: CSARDIFGGALQETQYF. Written as DNA, the CDR3 is TGCAGTGCTAGAGATATTTTCGGGGGGGCCCTTCAAGAGACCCAGTACTTC.

This clonotype has a count of ten or more. This chain uses TRBV20-1 with TRBJ1-5; no clear D. Trimming took off 1 base at V and 2 bases at J, with 12 bases between the two ends. From germline, CDR1 is DFQATT and CDR2 SNEGSKA (reference sequence). There are 15 residues in the CDR3. This CDR3 is CSARGVDGGNQPQHF. Here the CDR3 DNA reads TGCAGTGCTAGAGGTGTGGACGGGGGCAATCAGCCCCAGCATTTT.

This clonotype was recorded many times. CDR3 protein: CASRPGLAGADEQFF. CDR3 in DNA: TGTGCCAGCAGGCCGGGACTAGCGGGGGCGGATGAGCAGTTCTTC. The V call is TRBV6-2 or TRBV6-3, the J call TRBJ2-1, with 14 positions matching TRBD2. Germline CDR1 MNHEY, CDR2 SVGEGT. The CDR3 sequence is 15 residues long. The V gene end was trimmed by 6 bases and the J gene end by 8 bases; junction bases not matched to a gene: 6.

This clonotype came up many times. The gene calls are TRBV11-2 and TRBJ1-3; D may be TRBD1 (5 bases). CDR1 is SGHAT and CDR2 is FQNNGV in the germline V gene. The CDR3 consists of 16 residues. The V and J ends lost 0 bases and 2 bases respectively, with 11 bases between them. As DNA, the CDR3 is TGTGCCAGCAGCTTAGATCGGGGGTTAACTGGAAACACCATATATTTT. It is translated as CASSLDRGLTGNTIYF.

This clonotype appeared many times. The rearrangement joins TRBV20-1 to TRBJ2-1; D not resolved. The length of the CDR3 is 15 residues. The V end lost 0 bases, the J end lost 2 bases, and 11 bases lay between the germline ends. Looked up from germline, CDR1 is DFQATT and CDR2 is SNEGSKA (reference sequence). For the CDR3, the DNA is TGCAGTGCTAGAGATCCCGGCCCAACCTACAATGAGCAGTTCTTC. This codes for CSARDPGPTYNEQFF.